These T cell receptor beta chains were read from a single sample in a study of blood T cell repertoires in COVID-19. Sequenced by immunoSEQ multiplex PCR; TCRdb stores in-frame clones only, minus some. This table holds about 370,000 clones, around 87% found once. Sequenced: PBMCs or T cells enriched from blood (not recorded which). The receptors derive from a man between 18 and 35 years old who had recovered from COVID-19. Both conserved end residues are part of each CDR3. The D gene is left open where the match is weak. Not every row has a clone size; where given, it reads once, few, many or a size class.

d_gene,j_gene,v_gene,abundance,CDR3aa,CDR3nt
.,TRBJ2-1,TRBV7-8,.,CASRTNGDEQFF,TGTGCCAGCAGGACAAACGGCGATGAGCAGTTCTTC
TRBD2,TRBJ2-3,TRBV5-1,.,CASSLWTSGGRTDTQYF,TGCGCCAGCAGCTTATGGACTAGCGGGGGGCGCACAGATACGCAGTATTTT
TRBD1,TRBJ1-4,TRBV6-2/TRBV6-3,.,CASSHDRVGEKLFF,TGTGCCAGCAGCCACGACAGGGTCGGTGAAAAACTGTTTTTT
TRBD1,TRBJ2-7,TRBV27,.,CASRGQGASYEQYF,TGTGCCAGCCGAGGACAGGGGGCTTCCTACGAGCAGTACTTC
.,TRBJ2-1,TRBV27,.,CASSGAEQFF,TGTGCCAGCAGTGGAGCCGAGCAGTTCTTC
.,TRBJ1-4,TRBV7-9,.,CASSKTGFSNEKLFF,TGTGCCAGCAGCAAAACAGGGTTTTCTAATGAAAAACTGTTTTTT
.,TRBJ2-7,TRBV9,.,CASSVAGLSYEQYF,TGTGCCAGCAGCGTAGCAGGGCTCTCCTACGAGCAGTACTTC
.,TRBJ1-2,TRBV13,.,CASSWVRGSVGYTF,TGTGCCAGCAGCTGGGTACGGGGGTCTGTTGGCTACACCTTC
.,TRBJ2-6,TRBV5-1,once,CASSLVGAYSGANVLTF,TGCGCCAGCAGCTTGGTAGGGGCCTACTCTGGGGCCAACGTCCTGACTTTC
TRBD2,TRBJ2-5,TRBV30,.,CAWNPSGRFSGGTQYF,TGTGCCTGGAACCCTAGCGGGAGATTTTCTGGGGGGACCCAGTACTTC
.,TRBJ1-5,TRBV6-5,.,CASSPRDNSVQPQHF,TGTGCCAGCAGTCCCCGGGACAATTCGGTACAGCCCCAGCATTTT
.,TRBJ2-5,TRBV19,.,CASSLIRAGALQETQYF,TGTGCCAGTAGTCTAATCAGAGCAGGGGCCCTCCAAGAGACCCAGTACTTC